Detailed here is one TCR beta chain. Its target is not known. TCRdb independently ran MiXCR on the 5' RACE reads; one entry per CDR3 protein. The sample includes roughly 310,000 distinct CDR3 sequences, 3.6% seen only once; the top ten take 23%. The data belong to a study of T cells after yellow fever vaccination. Study-wide results and caveats: In post-booster samples, most primary-vaccination clones reappeared (about 95% CD4, 70% to 90% CD8).

The TCR originated in a young man who received the YFV17D yellow fever vaccine. The input for sequencing was PBMCs, taken on the day of the yellow fever booster vaccination.

CDR3 region: CASSLYLYEQYF. Here the CDR3 DNA reads TGTGCCAGCAGTTTGTACCTCTACGAGCAGTACTTC. The chain is built from TRBV12-3 or TRBV12-4 and TRBJ2-7; D remains unclear. CDR3 length: 12 amino acids. Trimming removed 3 bases at V and 3 bases at J, with 6 bases between.